The clone carrying this TCR beta chain was detected only once. The V gene's germline CDR1 is MNHNS and CDR2 SASEGT. This CDR3 is 17 amino acids long. V dropped 4 bases and J dropped 4 bases, with 23 bases sitting between them. This specimen comes from a study of blood T cell repertoires in COVID-19. Study-wide background: In each case, the material was cDNA or gDNA derived from T cells, B-cell-depleted T cells, or PBMCs.

Seattle patient enrollment occurred during active infection, with longitudinal follow-up thereafter. Methods used by the authors: Researchers report that nucleated cell counts were estimated from reference gene primer amplification. This table comes from immunoSEQ multiplex PCR, and its TCRdb copy is limited to in-frame clones, with some not included. D and trimming come from the DNA, and the V and J calls and clone size come from that table. The sample carries some 370,000 clones, around 87% recorded once. Sequencing used peripheral blood. This chain joins TRBV6-1 and TRBJ2-7; maybe TRBD1 (6 bases). This receptor was identified in a woman younger than 45 with COVID-19, enrolled during active disease. CDR3 in DNA: TGTGCCAGCAGTGCGGGCCTCACAGGGCTCGGATCGTACGAGCAGTACTTC. This translates into CASSAGLTGLGSYEQYF.